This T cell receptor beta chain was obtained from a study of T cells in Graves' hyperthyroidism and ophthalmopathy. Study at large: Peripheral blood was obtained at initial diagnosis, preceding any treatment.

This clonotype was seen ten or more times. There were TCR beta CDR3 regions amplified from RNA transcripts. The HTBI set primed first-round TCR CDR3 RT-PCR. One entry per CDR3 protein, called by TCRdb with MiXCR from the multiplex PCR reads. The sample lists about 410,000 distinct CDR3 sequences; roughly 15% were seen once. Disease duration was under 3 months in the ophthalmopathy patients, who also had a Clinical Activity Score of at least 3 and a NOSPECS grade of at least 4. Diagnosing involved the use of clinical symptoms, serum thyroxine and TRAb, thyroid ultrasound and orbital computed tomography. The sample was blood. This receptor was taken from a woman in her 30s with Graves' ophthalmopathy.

CDR3 in amino acids: CASSSQAYEQYF. The CDR3 DNA reads as TGTGCCAGCAGCTCACAGGCTTACGAGCAGTACTTC. The V call is TRBV6-1, the J call TRBJ2-7; possibly TRBD1 for D (5 bases). Germline lookup yields CDR1 MNHNS and CDR2 SASEGT. V lost 6 bases and J lost 4, with 10 bases in between. The CDR3 is 12 residues long.